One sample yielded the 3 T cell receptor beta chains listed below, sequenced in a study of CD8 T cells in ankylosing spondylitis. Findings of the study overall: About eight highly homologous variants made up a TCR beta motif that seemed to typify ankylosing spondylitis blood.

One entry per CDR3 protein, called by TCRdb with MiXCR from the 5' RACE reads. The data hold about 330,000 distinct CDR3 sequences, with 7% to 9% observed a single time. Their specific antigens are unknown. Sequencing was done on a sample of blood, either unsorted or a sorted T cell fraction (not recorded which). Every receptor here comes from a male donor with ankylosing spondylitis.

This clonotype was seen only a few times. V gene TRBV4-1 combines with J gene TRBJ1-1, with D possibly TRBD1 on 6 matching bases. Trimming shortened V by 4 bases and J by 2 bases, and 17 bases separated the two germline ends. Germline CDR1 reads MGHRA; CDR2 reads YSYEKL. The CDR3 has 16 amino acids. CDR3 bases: TGCGCCAGCAGCCCTTGGACAGTCCATACCAACACTGAAGCTTTCTTT. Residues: CASSPWTVHTNTEAFF.

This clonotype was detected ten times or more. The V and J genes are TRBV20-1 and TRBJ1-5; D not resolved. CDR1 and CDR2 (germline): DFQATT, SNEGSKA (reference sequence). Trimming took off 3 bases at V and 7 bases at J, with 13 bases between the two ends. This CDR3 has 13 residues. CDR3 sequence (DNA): TGCAGTGCTAGTCCGACAACTGGGCAGCCCCAGCATTTT. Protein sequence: CSASPTTGQPQHF.

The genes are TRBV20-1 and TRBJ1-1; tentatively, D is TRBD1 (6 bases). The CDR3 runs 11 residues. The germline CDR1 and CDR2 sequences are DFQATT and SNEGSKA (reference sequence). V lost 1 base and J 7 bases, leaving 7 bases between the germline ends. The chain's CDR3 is CSARGTDEAFF. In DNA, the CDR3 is TGCAGTGCTAGAGGGACAGATGAAGCTTTCTTT.